This T cell receptor beta chain was recovered during a study of T cells in Graves' hyperthyroidism and ophthalmopathy. The V gene end was trimmed by 6 bases and the J gene end by 5 bases; junction bases not matched to a gene: 12. This CDR3 is 15 amino acids long. RNA transcripts provided the source from which TCR beta CDR3 regions were amplified. HTBI primers were the set used in a first-round RT-PCR of the TCR CDR3. TCRdb analysed the multiplex PCR reads with MiXCR anew, one entry per CDR3 protein. Of 450,000 to 650,000 distinct CDR3 sequences in the sample, more than 20% were seen once. The sequenced sample consisted of blood. The sequence derives from a man aged 18 to 29 with Graves' hyperthyroidism. The gene calls are TRBV12-3 or TRBV12-4 and TRBJ1-2; 7 bases align to TRBD1. The CDR3 DNA is TGTGCCAGCAGGAACACGGTACAGGGGATGTATGGCTACACCTTC. Its protein is CASRNTVQGMYGYTF.